Following are 13 T cell receptor beta chains from one sample sequenced in a study of T-cell memory formation after mild COVID-19. TCRdb itself ran the 5' RACE reads through MiXCR, one entry per CDR3 protein. The repertoire holds 140,000 or so distinct CDR3 sequences, 14% seen once, with around 28% in the top ten. Sample: PBMCs or a T cell subset sorted from them (not recorded which). The receptors were gathered from an adult woman who had mild COVID-19 (a few samples of this study predate the infection). Cell type and time point are not known.

This clonotype was counted between two and nine times. The chain is built from TRBV19 and TRBJ1-4; D unclear. V lost 10 bases to trimming and J lost 8 bases, with 23 bases between them. This CDR3 region has 15 residues. CDR1 is LNHDA, CDR2 SQIVND, per germline (reference sequence). CDR3 region: CATSASQRRGEKLFF. The DNA for the CDR3 is TGTGCCACCTCCGCAAGCCAGAGGAGAGGCGAAAAACTGTTTTTT. Looking up the rest from reference TRBV19 and TRBJ1-4 gives the full variable domain: DGGITQSPKYLFRKEGQNVTLSCEQNLNHDAMYWYRQDPGQGLRLIYYSQIVNDFQKGDIAEGYSVSREKKESFPLTVTSAQKNPTAFYLCATSASQRRGEKLFFGSGTQLSVL.

The chain employs TRBV21-1 and TRBJ1-1; the table assigns TRBD1, which was not confirmed against the DNA. TRBV21-1 counts as a pseudogene. CDR3 length: 16 amino acids. The CDR3 sequence is CASSKELKGDNTEAFF. The CDR3 DNA reads TGTGCCAGCAGCAAAGAACTGAAAGGGGATAACACTGAAGCTTTCTTT.

This chain uses TRBV6-1 with TRBJ1-4; no definite D call. This CDR3 has 16 residues. The V end lost 4 bases, the J end lost 1 base, and 13 bases lay between the germline ends. The germline gives CDR1 MNHNS, CDR2 SASEGT. The CDR3 DNA reads TGTGCCAGCAGTGCCGGACGGTTCGAAACTAATGAAAAACTGTTTTTT. Protein: CASSAGRFETNEKLFF.

This clonotype has only a few counts. The V gene is TRBV6-5, the J gene TRBJ2-7; 12 bases are shared with TRBD2. Unmatched junction bases numbered 6, after V lost 0 bases and J lost 3 bases. Germline assignment: CDR1 MNHEY and CDR2 SVGAGI. CDR3 length equals 17 residues. The CDR3 spells CASSYSALAGGYYEQYF. CDR3 sequence (DNA): TGTGCCAGCAGTTACTCGGCCCTAGCGGGAGGGTACTACGAGCAGTACTTC.

This clonotype was seen at least ten times. The CDR3 loop reads CTLASGGADTQYF. The CDR3 DNA follows: TGCACCCTTGCTAGCGGGGGGGCAGATACGCAGTATTTT. The chain uses TRBV29-1 and TRBJ2-3; 12 bases map to TRBD2. This CDR3 contains 13 residues. Looked up from germline, CDR1 is SQVTM and CDR2 is ANQGSEA.

The V and J genes are TRBV12-3 or TRBV12-4 and TRBJ2-2; 9 bases map to TRBD1. The V and J ends lost 2 bases and 7 bases, in that order; junction bases with no gene match: 8. The CDR3 has 16 residues. The CDR3 spells CASSLTTQGADGELFF. CDR3 nucleotides: TGTGCCAGCAGTTTAACCACACAGGGGGCGGACGGGGAGCTGTTTTTT.

Only a few counts were recorded for this clonotype. The chain employs TRBV4-3 and TRBJ2-3, with a weak D call TRBD2 (6 bases). The V end was cut by 3 bases, the J end by 0 bases, with 10 bases between. Germline V CDR1 and CDR2: LGHNA, YSLEER. The CDR3 contains 15 residues. The CDR3 is CASSHLSGSTDTQYF. CDR3 sequence (DNA): TGCGCCAGCAGCCACCTTAGCGGAAGCACAGATACGCAGTATTTT.

The chain is built from TRBV13 and TRBJ2-2, with D perhaps TRBD1 or TRBD2 (5 bases each). Germline loops: CDR1 PRHDT, CDR2 FYEKMQ (reference sequence). Trimming took off 0 bases at V and 10 bases at J, with 9 bases between the two ends. The CDR3 has 13 amino acids. The CDR3 protein is CASSLGPGAELFF. Here the CDR3 DNA reads TGTGCCAGCAGCTTAGGACCCGGGGCGGAGCTGTTTTTT. The full variable domain, with the rest looked up from reference TRBV13 and TRBJ2-2, is AAGVIQSPRHLIKEKRETATLKCYPIPRHDTVYWYQQGPGQDPQFLISFYEKMQSDKGSIPDRFSAQQFSDYHSELNMSSLELGDSALYFCASSLGPGAELFFGEGSRLTVL.

This clonotype came up a few times. The chain recombines TRBV12-3 or TRBV12-4 with TRBJ2-3; D ambiguous. This CDR3 spans 14 amino acids. V lost 0 bases to trimming and J lost 6 bases, with 10 bases between them. CDR3 sequence reads: CASSLARLTDTQYF. The CDR3 region has the DNA TGTGCCAGCAGTTTAGCCAGGCTCACGGATACGCAGTATTTT.

Here the CDR3 reads CASSPIREAYEQYF. CDR3 nucleotides: TGTGCCAGCAGCCCGATAAGGGAGGCGTACGAGCAGTACTTC. The V call is TRBV5-5, the J call TRBJ2-7, with a possible D match to TRBD2 (6 bases). The CDR3 loop spans 14 amino acids. Germline CDR1 reads SGHKS; CDR2 reads YYEKEE (reference sequence). V lost 4 bases and J lost 4, with 15 bases in between.

The V call is TRBV5-6, the J call TRBJ2-2, with D unclear. The length of the CDR3 is 13 residues. Per the germline V gene, CDR1 is SGHDT and CDR2 is YYEEEE. V was clipped by 0 bases and J by 6 bases, with 6 bases between them. DNA for the CDR3: TGTGCCAGCAGCTTGGTTCGGGCCGGGGAGCTGTTTTTT. Protein: CASSLVRAGELFF.

This clonotype came up a few times. The chain has TRBV5-1 and TRBJ2-4; D remains ambiguous. Germline V gene lookup returns CDR1 SGHRS and CDR2 YFSETQ. This CDR3 contains 13 residues. The ends were cut back, 1 base at V and 7 bases at J, with 9 bases in the middle. In DNA form, the CDR3 reads TGCGCCAGCAGCTTGTCCTCGACGAACATTCAGTACTTC. It is translated as CASSLSSTNIQYF.

V gene TRBV19 combines with J gene TRBJ1-1; 9 nucleotides align to TRBD1. The CDR3 runs to 17 residues. Germline V gives CDR1 LNHDA, CDR2 SQIVND (reference sequence). Losses at the gene ends were 7 bases for V and 10 bases for J; bases not matched to a gene: 22. The CDR3 bases are TGTGCCAGTATCGGGACAGGGTCACATTCTGTATCAGGGGGAGCTTTCTTT. It yields the protein CASIGTGSHSVSGGAFF.